This TCR beta chain was profiled in a study of regulatory T cells in long-lasting Graves disease. As to time point: newly diagnosed GD, antithyroid drugs for less than 3 months. TCR sequences were obtained from RNA taken from PBMCs. Libraries of TCR beta came from iRepertoire HTBI primers plus Arm-PCR of CDR3 regions. TCRdb reprocessed the multiplex PCR reads via MiXCR and lists one record per CDR3 protein. The sample contains 440,000 or so distinct CDR3 sequences, around 14% of which appear only once. This clonotype was observed many times. This sample was also put to use in a study of T cells in Graves' hyperthyroidism and ophthalmopathy.

The input for sequencing was peripheral blood mononuclear cells (PBMCs), taken at new diagnosis, from a patient treated with antithyroid drugs. The sequence was collected from a woman in her 30s with Graves disease.

Here the CDR3 reads CAISRNLAGGDNEQFF. The DNA for the CDR3 is TGTGCCATCAGCCGGAACCTAGCGGGAGGGGACAATGAGCAGTTCTTC. The V and J genes are TRBV10-3 and TRBJ2-1, with 12 bases identical to TRBD2. The CDR3 totals 16 residues. The J segment lost 5 bases and the V segment lost 6 bases, leaving 8 bases of the junction unmatched. Germline V gene sequence: CDR1 ENHRY, CDR2 SYGVKD.